Shown below are 29 T cell receptor beta chains from a single sample sequenced in a study of cytomegalovirus exposure and HLA in healthy donors. A multiplex PCR was run with 60 Vbeta primers and 13 Jbeta primers. Profiled with immunoSEQ multiplex PCR; TCRdb holds only in-frame clones, not every one. The sample includes 210,000 or so clones, roughly 80% of them seen just once. The material sequenced was PBMCs. The receptors come from a girl aged 2 to 9 in good health and CMV-seronegative.

This chain joins TRBV9 and TRBJ2-7; D may be TRBD2 (6 bases). The CDR3 consists of 15 residues. CDR1 SGDLS and CDR2 YYNGEE come from the germline V gene. V gave up 3 bases and J gave up 3 bases, with 16 bases separating them. The CDR3 sequence: CASSAEGTESYEQYF. The CDR3 bases are TGTGCCAGCAGCGCTGAAGGGACTGAAAGCTACGAGCAGTACTTC.

In DNA form, the CDR3 reads TGCGCCAGCAGCCAAGCTTGGGGAACAGGGGGTGGTGAGCAGTTCTTC. It translates to CASSQAWGTGGGEQFF. The chain carries TRBV4-1 and TRBJ2-1, with TRBD1 matching 8 bases. Germline-derived CDR1 and CDR2 are MGHRA and YSYEKL. Trimming took 1 base from V and 9 from J; bases not matched to a gene: 11. The CDR3 has 16 amino acids.

The gene calls are TRBV23-1 and TRBJ1-1, with 7 bases identical to TRBD1. TRBV23-1 is an open reading frame, and its role is uncertain. With V trimmed by 4 bases and J by 5 bases, 7 bases remained unmatched. CDR3 length: 14 residues. The CDR3 reads CASSRRGPRTEAFF. As DNA, the CDR3 is TGCGCCAGCAGTCGGAGGGGGCCCAGGACTGAAGCTTTCTTT.

CDR3 DNA sequence: TGTGCCATCAAATCGGGAGAGGACACTGAAGCTTTCTTT. Translated, it gives CAIKSGEDTEAFF. The rearrangement uses TRBV10-3 and TRBJ1-1, with no clear D. The V gene's germline CDR1 is ENHRY and CDR2 SYGVKD. Trimming removed 7 bases from V and 3 bases from J, with 12 bases in between. This CDR3 spans 13 amino acids.

The chain uses TRBV27 and TRBJ2-1, with TRBD1 matching over 10 bases. The CDR3 runs to 11 residues. Germline values: CDR1 MNHEY, CDR2 SMNVEV (reference sequence). The J segment lost 13 bases and the V segment lost 8 bases, leaving 5 bases of the junction unmatched. CDR3 bases: TGTGCCAGCGGATGGGACAGGGGACAGTTCTTC. This encodes CASGWDRGQFF.

Remarks on this clone: At one of its ends the junction is not consistent with the germline gene, which may arise from a read error. V usage is TRBV6-1 and J usage is TRBJ2-7, with a possible D match to TRBD2 (7 bases). The germline gives CDR1 MNHNS, CDR2 SASEGT. The CDR3 extends over 11 amino acids. The CDR3 region has the DNA TGTGCCAGCAGAACAGAACGGGGGGCCTCATTC. This sequence encodes CASRTERGASF.

Only one count was recorded for this clone. This chain uses TRBV2 with TRBJ1-6; 8 positions agree with TRBD1. The germline gives CDR1 SNHLY, CDR2 FYNNEI. V lost 4 bases, J lost 10 bases, and 6 bases stayed unmatched. The CDR3 has 14 residues. In DNA form, the CDR3 reads TGTGCCAGCAGTGCGGTCAGGGGGCACTCACCCCTCCACTTT. Translated: CASSAVRGHSPLHF.

This clone has only one observation. The rearrangement joins TRBV19 to TRBJ2-1; D is undetermined. The germline gives CDR1 LNHDA, CDR2 SQIVND (reference sequence). Between the trimmed V and J ends, which lost 6 bases and 7 bases, there was a span of 19 bases. This CDR3 has 15 residues. The CDR3 DNA is TGTGCCAGTAGCCTCGGAGAATCCGGAGTGAATGAGCAGTTCTTC. Protein product: CASSLGESGVNEQFF. Together with reference TRBV19 and TRBJ2-1, the CDR3 gives the full variable domain: DGGITQSPKYLFRKEGQNVTLSCEQNLNHDAMYWYRQDPGQGLRLIYYSQIVNDFQKGDIAEGYSVSREKKESFPLTVTSAQKNPTAFYLCASSLGESGVNEQFFGPGTRLTVL.

The chain employs TRBV5-1 and TRBJ2-5; D remains ambiguous. This CDR3 has 12 amino acids. Deletions cut 0 bases from V and 5 bases from J, with 5 bases between. Per the germline V gene, CDR1 is SGHRS and CDR2 is YFSETQ. CDR3 DNA sequence: TGCGCCAGCAGCTTGGCCCTGGAGACCCAGTACTTC. Translating it yields CASSLALETQYF.

J is TRBJ2-3 and V is TRBV5-4; D may be TRBD1 (6 bases). Trimming left V 6 bases short and J 6 bases short, with 23 bases between. CDR1 and CDR2 from the germline V gene are SGHNT and YYREEE (reference sequence). The CDR3 covers 16 residues. The DNA for the CDR3 is TGTGCCAGCACCTCACATGGGGCAGGGGAGCTGGATACGCAGTATTTT. Translation: CASTSHGAGELDTQYF.

The chain carries TRBV7-2 and TRBJ2-1; TRBD2 is a possible D gene (6 bases). The germline V and J ends were trimmed by 1 base and 7 bases, with 8 bases remaining between them. The CDR3 consists of 13 residues. Germline V gene data show CDR1 as SGHTA and CDR2 as FQGNSA. CDR3 sequence (DNA): TGTGCCAGCAGCTTAGAGGGGAGGAATGAGCAGTTCTTC. The encoded protein is CASSLEGRNEQFF.

This clone occurred a few times. This chain joins TRBV18 and TRBJ2-1; 9 nucleotides align to TRBD2. Per the germline V gene, CDR1 is KGHSH and CDR2 is LQKENI. Trimming removed 0 bases from V and 9 bases from J; junction bases left unmatched: 3. This CDR3 comprises 14 residues. In DNA, the CDR3 is TGTGCCAGCTCACCACCGGCGGGAGGGGCTGAGCAGTTCTTC. It yields the protein CASSPPAGGAEQFF.

This clone has only a few counts. The chain employs TRBV29-1 and TRBJ2-3; 10 nucleotides align to TRBD2. The CDR3 totals 15 residues. Per germline, CDR1 SQVTM and CDR2 ANQGSEA. After removal of 3 bases from V and 2 bases from J, the junction contained 5 bases not matched to a gene. The CDR3 sequence is CSVEQAGGPTDTQYF. In DNA form, the CDR3 reads TGCAGCGTTGAGCAAGCGGGAGGGCCCACAGATACGCAGTATTTT.

This clone was detected once. The rearrangement uses TRBV6-1 and TRBJ2-7; 9 bases are shared with TRBD2. The V segment lost 3 bases and the J segment 7 bases; nucleotides outside the gene matches: 10. This CDR3 spans 15 amino acids. In germline, CDR1 is MNHNS, CDR2 SASEGT. CDR3 region: CASSDAGGGESEQYF. CDR3 sequence (DNA): TGTGCCAGCAGTGACGCCGGCGGGGGGGAGTCGGAGCAGTACTTC.

About this clone itself: Other DNA sequences of this sample code for an identical CDR3. This chain links TRBV20-1 with TRBJ2-3; the D is unclear. Trimming cost V 5 bases and J 6 bases, with 6 bases left between them. The germline CDR1 and CDR2 sequences are DFQATT and SNEGSKA (reference sequence). This CDR3 is built from 10 residues. The CDR3 coding sequence is TGCAGTGCTTCCGGGGATACGCAGTATTTT. Its translation: CSASGDTQYF.

The V gene is TRBV10-3, the J gene TRBJ1-1; TRBD1 agrees at 7 bases. V lost 8 bases, J lost 2 bases, and 5 bases stayed unmatched. The CDR3 is 13 amino acids. CDR1 ENHRY and CDR2 SYGVKD come from the germline V gene. The CDR3 sequence: CAISDRDNTEAFF. DNA of the CDR3: TGTGCCATCTCTGACAGGGATAACACTGAAGCTTTCTTT.

J is TRBJ2-5 and V is TRBV13; tentatively, D is TRBD1 (5 bases). The V end was cut by 7 bases, the J end by 3 bases, with 12 bases between. The V gene's germline CDR1 is PRHDT and CDR2 FYEKMQ (reference sequence). This CDR3 has 13 residues. CDR3 nucleotide sequence: TGTGCCAGCAACTGGGGCAGGGAAGAGACCCAGTACTTC. Its translation is CASNWGREETQYF.

The gene calls are TRBV10-3 and TRBJ1-2; possibly TRBD1 for D (5 bases). Germline values: CDR1 ENHRY, CDR2 SYGVKD. Trimming cost V 4 bases and J 0 bases, with 12 bases left between them. This CDR3 region has 15 residues. CDR3 loop: CAISGGGDPNYGYTF. For the CDR3, the DNA is TGTGCCATCAGTGGGGGCGGGGACCCTAACTATGGCTACACCTTC.

The genes are TRBV5-1 and TRBJ2-2, with D perhaps matching TRBD1 (5 bases). The germline gives CDR1 SGHRS, CDR2 YFSETQ. V was cut by 6 bases and J by 1 base, with 10 bases left in between. CDR3 length: 14 residues. CDR3 residues: CASTWGGNTGELFF. The CDR3 DNA follows: TGCGCCAGCACTTGGGGCGGGAACACCGGGGAGCTGTTTTTT.

The V gene is TRBV6-5, the J gene TRBJ2-1; D is uncertain. Trimming removed 8 bases from V and 0 bases from J, with 11 bases in between. This CDR3 comprises 14 residues. The germline V gene has CDR1 MNHEY and CDR2 SVGAGI. The CDR3 region is CASGLQSSYNEQFF. DNA for the CDR3: TGTGCCAGCGGTTTACAGAGCTCCTACAATGAGCAGTTCTTC.

V is TRBV1 and J is TRBJ2-7; the table's D call TRBD1 went unverified against the DNA. TRBV1 is flagged as a pseudogene. The CDR3 length is 23 residues. Here the CDR3 DNA reads TGCACCAGCAGCCAAGATCCGACATTAGTACAGGGGGCAATGGTACGAGGGAGGTCGGAGCAGTACTTC. Encoded protein: CTSSQDPTLVQGAMVRGRSEQYF.

On this clone: The same CDR3 also results from other DNA sequences found in this sample. The chain combines TRBV19 with TRBJ1-1; D possibly corresponds to TRBD1 (5 bases). Deletions cut 3 bases from V and 4 bases from J, with 9 bases between. Germline values: CDR1 LNHDA, CDR2 SQIVND (reference sequence). This CDR3 is built from 13 residues. CDR3 in DNA: TGTGCCAGTAGTATGCAGGGAACCACTGAAGCTTTCTTT. Protein: CASSMQGTTEAFF. Full variable domain (missing parts from reference TRBV19 and TRBJ1-1): DGGITQSPKYLFRKEGQNVTLSCEQNLNHDAMYWYRQDPGQGLRLIYYSQIVNDFQKGDIAEGYSVSREKKESFPLTVTSAQKNPTAFYLCASSMQGTTEAFFGQGTRLTVV.

V and J are TRBV5-4 and TRBJ1-5; D perhaps matches TRBD1 (6 bases). Trimming pared 4 bases from V and 3 bases from J, leaving 14 bases between. Per the germline V gene, CDR1 is SGHNT and CDR2 is YYREEE (reference sequence). The length of the CDR3 is 15 residues. The CDR3 DNA sequence: TGTGCCAGCAGCGCCGGCGGGGGGCTCAATCAGCCCCAGCATTTT. It encodes CASSAGGGLNQPQHF.

The J gene is TRBJ2-7, the V gene TRBV30; TRBD2 aligns across 8 bases. The junction had 9 bases not matched to a gene; V was cut back by 4 bases and J by 7 bases. CDR1 is GTSNPN, CDR2 SVGIG, per germline (reference sequence). The CDR3 totals 13 residues. This chain's CDR3 is CAWTPQSGREQYF. The CDR3 DNA sequence: TGTGCCTGGACCCCTCAGAGCGGGAGAGAGCAGTACTTC. The complete variable domain, with remaining parts taken from reference TRBV30 and TRBJ2-7, reads SQTIHQWPATLVQPVGSPLSLECTVEGTSNPNLYWYRQAAGRGLQLLFYSVGIGQISSEVPQNLSASRPQDRQFILSSKKLLLSDSGFYLCAWTPQSGREQYFGPGTRLTVT.

This clone appeared once. The chain is built from TRBV4-2 and TRBJ2-1; 7 nucleotides line up with TRBD1. The germline V gene has CDR1 LGHNA and CDR2 YNFKEQ. The CDR3 is 15 amino acids. V gave up 0 bases and J gave up 8 bases; unmatched junction bases: 7. The CDR3 protein is CASSQDRQGYDEQFF. CDR3 DNA: TGTGCCAGCAGCCAAGATCGACAGGGATACGATGAGCAGTTCTTC.

V gene TRBV7-3 combines with J gene TRBJ1-2; 8 positions agree with TRBD1. Germline V gene data show CDR1 as SGHTA and CDR2 as FQGTGA. There are 15 residues in the CDR3. Trimming took 3 bases from V and 6 from J; bases not matched to a gene: 9. The CDR3 sequence: CASSLIGQGLHGYTF. The CDR3 DNA sequence: TGTGCCAGCAGCTTGATCGGACAGGGTTTACATGGCTACACCTTC.

The chain combines TRBV14 with TRBJ2-7; 9 nucleotides match TRBD1. Germline values: CDR1 SGHDN, CDR2 FVKESK. CDR3 length: 16 residues. Germline trimming cut 1 base from V and 5 bases from J; bases unmatched to any gene: 9. This CDR3 reads CASSQGSGQGLHEQYF. DNA of the CDR3: TGTGCCAGCAGCCAAGGGTCCGGACAGGGGCTTCACGAGCAGTACTTC.

The V call is TRBV11-2, the J call TRBJ2-7; tentative D call: TRBD1 (6 bases). Germline-derived CDR1 and CDR2 are SGHAT and FQNNGV. CDR3 length equals 14 residues. The V gene lost 5 bases and the J gene lost 1 base, with 12 bases spanning the gap. CDR3 protein: CASSIRDTSYEQYF. The CDR3 DNA reads as TGTGCCAGCAGCATACGGGACACTTCCTACGAGCAGTACTTC.

The chain links TRBV29-1 to TRBJ1-2; D is undetermined. CDR1 and CDR2 (germline): SQVTM, ANQGSEA. V lost 7 bases and J 4 bases, leaving 13 bases between the germline ends. The CDR3 totals 12 residues. The CDR3 nucleotides read TGCAGCGACTCCGGAGGGAGCTATGGCTACACCTTC. Its protein is CSDSGGSYGYTF.